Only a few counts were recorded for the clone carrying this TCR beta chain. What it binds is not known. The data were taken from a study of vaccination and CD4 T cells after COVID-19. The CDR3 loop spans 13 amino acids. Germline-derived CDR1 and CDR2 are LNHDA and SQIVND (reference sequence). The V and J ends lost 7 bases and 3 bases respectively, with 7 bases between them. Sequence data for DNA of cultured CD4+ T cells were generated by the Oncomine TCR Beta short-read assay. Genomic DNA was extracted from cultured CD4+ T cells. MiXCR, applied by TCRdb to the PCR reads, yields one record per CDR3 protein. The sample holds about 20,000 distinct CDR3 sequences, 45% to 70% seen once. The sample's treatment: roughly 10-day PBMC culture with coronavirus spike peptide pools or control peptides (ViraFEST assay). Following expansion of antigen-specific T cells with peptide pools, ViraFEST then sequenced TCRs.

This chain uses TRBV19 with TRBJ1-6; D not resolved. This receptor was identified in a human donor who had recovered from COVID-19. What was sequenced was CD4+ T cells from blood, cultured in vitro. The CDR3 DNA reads TGTGCCAGTATGGGGTTCTATAATTCACCCCTCCACTTT. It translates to CASMGFYNSPLHF.